This is a list of T cell receptor beta chains from one sample in a study of T cell changes during pregnancy in multiple sclerosis. The assay was immunoSEQ multiplex PCR, and TCRdb's table has in-frame clones only and misses some. Among roughly 99,000 clones listed, 92% were seen once. The specimen was peripheral blood, collected after pregnancy. These TCRs come from a female donor in good health, enrolled as a control in a pregnancy study. CDR3s include the opening cysteine and the closing phenylalanine or tryptophan. Fields, in order: D gene, J gene, V gene, clone size, CDR3 DNA, CDR3 protein. A D gene is named only where the DNA matches it firmly. Size tells how often a clone was seen (once, few, many) or the class of an expanded clone, and some rows leave it out.

NA | TRBJ1-6 | TRBV6-5 | NA | TGTGCCAGCAGTTACTTCCGGGATGCGAATTCACCCCTCCACTTT | CASSYFRDANSPLHF
NA | TRBJ2-1 | TRBV4-2 | NA | TGTGCCAGCAGCCAAGGACTAGACCCTAATGAGCAGTTCTTC | CASSQGLDPNEQFF
NA | TRBJ2-6 | TRBV28 | NA | TGTGCCAGCATCCCCGGGGGTCCCCCTGGGGCCAACGTCCTGACTTTC | CASIPGGPPGANVLTF
NA | TRBJ1-1 | TRBV6-6 | NA | TGTGCCAGCAGTTACGACAGGAACACTGAAGCTTTCTTT | CASSYDRNTEAFF
TRBD1 | TRBJ2-7 | TRBV27 | NA | TGTGCCAGCAGCCGTGCGGGACAGGTTCCCTACGAGCAGTACTTC | CASSRAGQVPYEQYF
TRBD1 | TRBJ1-4 | TRBV7-9 | NA | TGTGCCAGCAGCTCCCAGGGGGCTAAGGATGAAAAACTGTTTTTT | CASSSQGAKDEKLFF
TRBD1 | TRBJ2-5 | TRBV7-6 | NA | TGTGCCAGCAGCTTGGGACAGGCGCAAGTTGAGACCCAGTACTTC | CASSLGQAQVETQYF
NA | TRBJ2-4 | TRBV27 | NA | TGTGCCAGCAGTTCCCGCCGCGGGGATCGGGTACACATTCAGTACTTC | CASSSRRGDRVHIQYF
TRBD2 | TRBJ2-5 | TRBV13 | NA | TGTGCCAGCAGCTTCCGCCTCCGGGGGGTAGGGGAGCAGTACTTC | CASSFRLRGVGEQYF
NA | TRBJ2-5 | TRBV7-9 | NA | TGTGCCAGCAGCTTAATGCCAATCGGGGACCAGTACTTC | CASSLMPIGDQYF
TRBD1 | TRBJ1-2 | TRBV25-1 | NA | TGTGCCAGCAGTGATGGGACAGGGATTTCAGTCCATGGCTACACCTTC | CASSDGTGISVHGYTF
TRBD1 | TRBJ2-7 | TRBV5-1 | NA | TGCGCCAGCAGCTCCGGGACAGGTCTCTCCGAGCAGTACTTC | CASSSGTGLSEQYF
NA | TRBJ1-2 | TRBV7-9 | NA | TGTGCCAGCAGCTTACAATATGGCTACACCTTC | CASSLQYGYTF
NA | TRBJ1-1 | TRBV5-5 | NA | TGTGCCAGCAGCTTGGACTCCCGATGGCCCGGGACTGAAGCTTTCTTT | CASSLDSRWPGTEAFF
NA | TRBJ2-5 | TRBV18 | NA | TGTGCCAGCTCTCCCGACTCCCAAGAGACCCAGTACTTC | CASSPDSQETQYF
TRBD1 | TRBJ1-5 | TRBV10-2 | NA | TGCGCCACCTTGGACAGGGATAGCAATCAGCCCCAGCATTTT | CATLDRDSNQPQHF
TRBD1 | TRBJ1-1 | TRBV25-1 | few | TGTGCCAGCAGTAAGACAGGGACTCAGAACACTGAAGCTTTCTTT | CASSKTGTQNTEAFF
NA | TRBJ2-7 | TRBV28 | NA | TGTGCCAGCAGTTTAGACGGACATCGCCCTTCCTACGAGCAGTACTTC | CASSLDGHRPSYEQYF
NA | TRBJ1-3 | TRBV6-1 | NA | TGTGCCAGCAGGACAGCCGCGGGAAACACCATATATTTT | CASRTAAGNTIYF
NA | TRBJ1-2 | TRBV29-1 | NA | TGCAGCGCCGGCCGGGAGGGTCCAGGTGGCTACACCTTC | CSAGREGPGGYTF
NA | TRBJ2-3 | TRBV6-1 | NA | TGTGCCAGCAGGCAGGGGATTGAAAGCACAGATACGCAGTATTTT | CASRQGIESTDTQYF
NA | TRBJ2-2 | TRBV5-1 | NA | TGCGCCAGCAGTTCCACAGCGGACTTGAACACCGGGGAGCTGTTTTTT | CASSSTADLNTGELFF
TRBD2 | TRBJ2-5 | TRBV5-6 | NA | TGTGCCAGCAGCGCCCGGACTAGCGGGAGTGATACCCAGTACTTC | CASSARTSGSDTQYF
NA | TRBJ2-5 | TRBV7-9 | NA | TGTGCCAGCAACTCCCCTTTACAGGTTCTCCAAGAGACCCAGTACTTC | CASNSPLQVLQETQYF
TRBD2 | TRBJ2-5 | TRBV28 | few | TGTGCCAGCAGTGGAATTTGGGGGGGGGAGACCCAGTACTTC | CASSGIWGGETQYF
NA | TRBJ1-1 | TRBV6-6 | NA | TGTGCCAGCACCACCGCCGCGGGAGGCAACACTGAAGCTTTCTTT | CASTTAAGGNTEAFF
TRBD2 | TRBJ2-2 | TRBV30 | NA | TGTGCCTGGAGTGTCGGGGGGGCCGCCGGGGAGCTGTTTTTT | CAWSVGGAAGELFF
TRBD2 | TRBJ2-5 | TRBV27 | NA | TGTGCCAGCAGTCAATCGGGACTAGCGGGGGAGACCCAGTACTTC | CASSQSGLAGETQYF
TRBD2 | TRBJ2-5 | TRBV5-4 | NA | TGTGCCAGCAGCGGGACTAGCGGGGGCCAAGAGACCCAGTACTTC | CASSGTSGGQETQYF
TRBD1 | TRBJ1-1 | TRBV7-7 | NA | TGTGCTAGCAGCTTGGACAGGTTGAGTGAAGCTTTCTTT | CASSLDRLSEAFF
NA | TRBJ2-1 | TRBV7-3 | NA | TGTGCCAGCAGCCTCGGTGGCGGAAATGAGCAGTTCTTC | CASSLGGGNEQFF
NA | TRBJ2-7 | TRBV11-2 | NA | TGTGCCAGCAGCCCCCCGGGCTACGAGCAGTACTTC | CASSPPGYEQYF
NA | TRBJ1-1 | TRBV18 | NA | TGTGCCAGCTCACCCGCGGGGGATTCATTTGAAGCTTTCTTT | CASSPAGDSFEAFF
NA | TRBJ1-2 | TRBV5-8 | NA | TGTGCCAGCAGCTTGGGCAGGGTCTTCTATGGCTACACCTTC | CASSLGRVFYGYTF
TRBD2 | TRBJ2-3 | TRBV6-6 | NA | TGTGCCAGCAGGGTTAGCGGGTGGGGTACAGATACGCAGTATTTT | CASRVSGWGTDTQYF
TRBD1 | TRBJ2-3 | TRBV6-1 | NA | TGTGCCAGCAGTGAGACAGGGGGCACAGATACGCAGTATTTT | CASSETGGTDTQYF
TRBD1 | TRBJ2-1 | TRBV5-4 | NA | TGTGCCAGCAGCTCCGGGACAGGGGGTGAGCAGTTCTTC | CASSSGTGGEQFF
TRBD1 | TRBJ1-1 | TRBV6-6 | NA | TGTGCCAGCAGCTTGGGACAGGGTATCACTGAAGCTTTCTTT | CASSLGQGITEAFF
NA | TRBJ1-2 | TRBV5-5 | NA | TGTGCCAGCAGCTTATTACAGGCCACATATGGCTACACCTTC | CASSLLQATYGYTF
TRBD2 | TRBJ2-3 | TRBV7-2 | NA | TGTGCCAGCAGGACCGGGAGGGCGAGAACAGATACGCAGTATTTT | CASRTGRARTDTQYF
TRBD2 | TRBJ2-3 | TRBV7-6 | NA | TGTGCCAGCAGCTTAGAGGTGGCGGGAGGCACAGATACGCAGTATTTT | CASSLEVAGGTDTQYF
TRBD1 | TRBJ1-1 | TRBV20-1 | NA | TGCAGTGCCCTCAGGGGGCCTTGGGCTTTCTTT | CSALRGPWAFF
TRBD1 | TRBJ1-2 | TRBV19 | NA | TGTGCCAGCCGGACAGGGTTAAACTATGGCTACACCTTC | CASRTGLNYGYTF
NA | TRBJ1-1 | TRBV5-1 | NA | TGCGCCAGCAGCTTGGCCCCTGACACTGAAGCTTTCTTT | CASSLAPDTEAFF
NA | TRBJ1-5 | TRBV25-1 | NA | TGTGCCAGCATCTCCCAAGGGACACATAGCAATCAGCCCCAGCATTTT | CASISQGTHSNQPQHF
TRBD1 | TRBJ1-2 | TRBV15 | NA | TGTGCCACCAGCGGGGGGACAGGGCTTTCCCTAGATGGCTACACCTTC | CATSGGTGLSLDGYTF
TRBD1 | TRBJ1-2 | TRBV6-5 | NA | TGTGCCAGCATCAAGGGACAGGGAAGTGGCTACACCTTC | CASIKGQGSGYTF
NA | TRBJ2-2 | TRBV28 | NA | TGTGCCAGCAGTTCAACGCAGACAGGAGACAACACCGGGGAGCTGTTTTTT | CASSSTQTGDNTGELFF